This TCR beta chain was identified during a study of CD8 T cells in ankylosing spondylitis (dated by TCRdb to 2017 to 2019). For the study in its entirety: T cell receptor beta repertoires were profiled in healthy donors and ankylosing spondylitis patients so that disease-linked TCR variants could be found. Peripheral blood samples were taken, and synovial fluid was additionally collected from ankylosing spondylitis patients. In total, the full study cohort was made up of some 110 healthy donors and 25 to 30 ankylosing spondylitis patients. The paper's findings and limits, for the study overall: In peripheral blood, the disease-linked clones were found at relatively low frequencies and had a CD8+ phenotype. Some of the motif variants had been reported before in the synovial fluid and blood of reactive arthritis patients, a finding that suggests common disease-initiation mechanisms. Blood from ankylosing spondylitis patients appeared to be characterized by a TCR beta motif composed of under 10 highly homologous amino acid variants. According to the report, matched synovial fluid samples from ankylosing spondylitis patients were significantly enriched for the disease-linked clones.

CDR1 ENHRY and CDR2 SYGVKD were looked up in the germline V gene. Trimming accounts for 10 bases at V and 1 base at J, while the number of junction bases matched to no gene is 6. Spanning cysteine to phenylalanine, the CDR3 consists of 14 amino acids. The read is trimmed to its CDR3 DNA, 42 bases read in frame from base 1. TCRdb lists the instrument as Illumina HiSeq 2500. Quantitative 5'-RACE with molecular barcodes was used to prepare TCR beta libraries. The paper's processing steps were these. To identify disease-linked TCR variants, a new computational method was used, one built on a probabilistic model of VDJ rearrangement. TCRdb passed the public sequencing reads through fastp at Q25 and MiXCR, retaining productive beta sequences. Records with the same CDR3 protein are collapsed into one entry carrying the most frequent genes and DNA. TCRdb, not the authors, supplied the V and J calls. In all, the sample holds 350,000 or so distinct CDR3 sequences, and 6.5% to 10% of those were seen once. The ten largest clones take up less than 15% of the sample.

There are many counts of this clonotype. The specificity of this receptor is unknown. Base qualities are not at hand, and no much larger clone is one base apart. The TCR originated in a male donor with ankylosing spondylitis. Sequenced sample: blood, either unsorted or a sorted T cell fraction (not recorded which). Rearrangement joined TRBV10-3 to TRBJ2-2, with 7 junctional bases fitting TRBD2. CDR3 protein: CATSLAENTGELFF. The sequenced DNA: TGTGCCACCTCCCTAGCGGAGAACACCGGGGAGCTGTTTTTT.